Below, one TCR beta chain is given with its context. These data are taken from a study of blood T cell repertoires in COVID-19. Turning to the study itself: Donors in the United States, Italy and Spain gave samples during acute or convalescent COVID-19. PBMCs, B-cell-depleted T cells, or T cells provided the cDNA or gDNA that made up the material.

The study recruited people aged 18 to 89 years across approximately 25 US areas. During the 2 weeks before they entered the study, exposed participants had met someone with a PCR-confirmed or clinician-diagnosed COVID-19 case. The repertoire was sequenced with immunoSEQ multiplex PCR; TCRdb's copy has only in-frame clones and lacks some. The repertoire consists of 350,000 to 500,000 clones, with about 88% occurring once and the leading ten covering approximately 1.5%. The V end was cut by 7 bases, the J end by 1 base, with 13 bases between. Germline loops: CDR1 KGHSH, CDR2 LQKENI. The length of the CDR3 is 14 residues.

The chain uses TRBV18 and TRBJ1-1; D is unresolved. Sequences were obtained from PBMCs or T cells enriched from blood (not recorded which). The receptor's source is a woman aged 18 to 35 who had been exposed to COVID-19. CDR3 in amino acids: CASYFSTGNTEAFF. CDR3 nucleotides: TGTGCCAGCTATTTTTCGACGGGGAACACTGAAGCTTTCTTT.